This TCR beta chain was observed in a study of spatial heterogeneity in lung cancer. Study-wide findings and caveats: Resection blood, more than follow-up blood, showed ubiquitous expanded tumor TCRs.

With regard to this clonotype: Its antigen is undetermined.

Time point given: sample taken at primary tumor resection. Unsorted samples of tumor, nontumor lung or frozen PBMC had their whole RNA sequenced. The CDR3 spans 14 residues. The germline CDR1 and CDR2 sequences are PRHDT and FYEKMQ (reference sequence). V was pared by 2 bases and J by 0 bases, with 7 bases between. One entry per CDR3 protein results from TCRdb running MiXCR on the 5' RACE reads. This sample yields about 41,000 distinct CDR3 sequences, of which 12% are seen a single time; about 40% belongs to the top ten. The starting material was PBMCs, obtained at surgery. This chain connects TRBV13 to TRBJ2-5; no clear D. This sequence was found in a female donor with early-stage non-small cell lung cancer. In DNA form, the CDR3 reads TGTGCCAGCAGCTTAACGCCGTACCAAGAGACCCAGTACTTC. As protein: CASSLTPYQETQYF.